The sequence of this T cell receptor beta chain was determined in a study of tumor-infiltrating lymphocytes in oesophageal squamous cell carcinoma. MiXCR was run by TCRdb on the PCR reads, yielding one entry per CDR3 protein. The sample records more than 15,000 distinct CDR3 sequences, around two fifths being singletons. Trimming took 0 bases from V and 7 from J, leaving 15 bases between them. Germline V gene data show CDR1 as SNHLY and CDR2 as FYNNEI. The CDR3 runs to 15 residues. Sample: normal esophageal tissue next to the tumor. The chain links TRBV2 to TRBJ2-5, with D tentatively TRBD2 (5 bases). This TCR was sampled from a female donor with esophageal squamous cell carcinoma. The CDR3: CASSEALVQAGTQYF. CDR3 nucleotide sequence: TGTGCCAGCAGTGAAGCACTGGTGCAGGCGGGGACCCAGTACTTC.